This entry lists 6 T cell receptor beta chains sequenced from one sample in a study of T cell changes during pregnancy in multiple sclerosis. Libraries were prepared by immunoSEQ multiplex PCR; TCRdb keeps only in-frame clonotypes and omits some of them. Of tens of thousands of clones listed, about 91% are singletons. This material consisted of peripheral blood, taken in the first trimester of pregnancy. These receptors were taken from a female donor with multiple sclerosis, enrolled in a pregnancy study.

The J gene is TRBJ2-2, the V gene TRBV6-4; 8 nucleotides agree with TRBD1. Trimming removed 7 bases from V and 6 bases from J; junction bases left unmatched: 4. CDR1 MRHNA and CDR2 SNTAGT come from the germline V gene. CDR3 size: 13 residues. The CDR3 reads CASKDREAGELFF. As DNA, the CDR3 is TGTGCCAGCAAGGACAGGGAGGCCGGGGAGCTGTTTTTT.

The V gene is TRBV2, the J gene TRBJ1-2; 9 nucleotides align to TRBD1. Germline V lookup: CDR1 SNHLY, CDR2 FYNNEI. Trimming removed 8 bases from V and 2 bases from J; junction bases left unmatched: 9. The CDR3 contains 15 residues. The CDR3 protein is CASRLRTGANYGYTF. The CDR3 DNA is TGTGCCAGCCGCCTAAGGACAGGGGCGAACTATGGCTACACCTTC.

In regard to this clone: The germline gene is not matched at one end of the junction; a read error may be the cause. The J gene is TRBJ2-5, the V gene TRBV7-7; TRBD1 matches 11 bases. Germline V lookup: CDR1 SSHAT, CDR2 FNYEAQ (reference sequence). There are 15 residues in the CDR3. CDR3: CASSPRTGGGKTQYF. Written as DNA, the CDR3 is TGTGCTAGCAGCCCTAGGACAGGGGGCGGAAAGACCCAGTACTTC.

The J gene is TRBJ1-1, the V gene TRBV29-1; weak D call: TRBD1 (5 bases). CDR1 and CDR2 (germline): SQVTM, ANQGSEA. The CDR3 consists of 10 residues. V was pared by 4 bases and J by 10 bases, with 10 bases between. DNA for the CDR3: TGCAGCGTTGTACCCAGGGCAGCTTTCTTT. Translated: CSVVPRAAFF. Full variable domain (rest looked up from reference TRBV29-1 and TRBJ1-1): SAVISQKPSRDICQRGTSLTIQCQVDSQVTMMFWYRQQPGQSLTLIATANQGSEATYESGFVIDKFPISRPNLTFSTLTVSNMSPEDSSIYLCSVVPRAAFFGQGTRLTVV.

V gene TRBV6-6 combines with J gene TRBJ2-7; 10 positions agree with TRBD1. CDR1 is MNHNY, CDR2 SVGAGI, per germline (reference sequence). CDR3 size: 15 residues. J gave up 4 bases and V 6 bases, and 9 bases lay outside the gene matches. CDR3 residues: CASRLPGQGRYEQYF. The CDR3 region has the DNA TGTGCCAGCAGGCTGCCGGGACAGGGGAGGTACGAGCAGTACTTC.

This clone was recorded at least ten times. Other DNA variants within this sample encode the same CDR3. The rearrangement links TRBV29-1 to TRBJ1-1, with D hard to call. There are 14 residues in the CDR3. V lost 4 bases to trimming and J lost 7 bases, with 19 bases between them. Germline V gene lookup returns CDR1 SQVTM and CDR2 ANQGSEA. CDR3 protein: CSVAPDPRLLEAFF. The CDR3 DNA reads TGCAGCGTTGCCCCCGATCCCAGGCTACTTGAAGCTTTCTTT.